Listed below are T cell receptor beta chains from one sample, sequenced in a study of control samples from healthy donors and cancer patients. Repertoires were generated with immunoSEQ multiplex PCR, while TCRdb's copy carries only in-frame clones and drops some. The repertoire includes 40,000 or so clones, about 86% of them detected once, and roughly a fifth sits in the top ten. The sample comprised PBMCs. Every receptor here comes from a woman in her sixties or seventies with lung cancer. Each CDR3 is given with its conserved first and last residue. The D gene is left open where the match is weak. Size is omitted from some rows. Given values are once, few, many or a class for expanded clones.

d_gene | abundance | j_gene | v_gene | CDR3nt | CDR3aa
TRBD2 | NA | TRBJ2-1 | TRBV10-3 | TGTGCCTCTGTGGGCGGGAGTCGGTACAATGAGCAGTTCTTC | CASVGGSRYNEQFF
NA | NA | TRBJ2-1 | TRBV7-2 | TGTGCCAGCGGAACTCCCTCCTACAATGAGCAGTTCTTC | CASGTPSYNEQFF
TRBD2 | once | TRBJ2-3 | TRBV7-3 | TGTGCCAGCAGCCTCGGACTAGCGGGGGGTTTAGATACGCAGTATTTT | CASSLGLAGGLDTQYF
TRBD1 | few | TRBJ1-3 | TRBV7-3 | TGTGCCAGCAGCTTAATAGGGGGCCGAGGAAACACCATATATTTT | CASSLIGGRGNTIYF
NA | NA | TRBJ2-7 | TRBV2 | TGTGCCAGCATGGGGACGGGTTTCGGGGAGCAGTACTTC | CASMGTGFGEQYF
NA | once | TRBJ1-5 | TRBV2 | TGTGCCAGCAGTGAAAACTGGGTCGGTACGGGTCAGCCCCAGCATTTT | CASSENWVGTGQPQHF
NA | NA | TRBJ2-5 | TRBV4-2 | TGTGCCAGCAGCCCCCGTGTGGCGGAGACCCAGTACTTC | CASSPRVAETQYF
NA | NA | TRBJ2-5 | TRBV5-4 | TGTGCCAGCAGCTTGGAGGTCCCGGGGGAGACCCAGTACTTC | CASSLEVPGETQYF
NA | NA | TRBJ2-3 | TRBV6-6 | TGTGCCAGCAGTTACTCCGAACTGTCTCCGCAGTATTTT | CASSYSELSPQYF
NA | once | TRBJ1-5 | TRBV2 | TGTGCCAGCCAAGAGAGAGAAGGGCCCAATCAGCCCCAGCATTTT | CASQEREGPNQPQHF
NA | once | TRBJ2-2 | TRBV5-8 | TGTGCCAGCAGCTTGGGGGGTAGCACCGGGGAGCTGTTTTTT | CASSLGGSTGELFF
NA | NA | TRBJ1-1 | TRBV9 | TGTGCCAGCAGCGTAGGTCTAGGACAGCGGGGCACTGAAGCTTTCTTT | CASSVGLGQRGTEAFF
TRBD2 | NA | TRBJ2-7 | TRBV3-1/TRBV3-2 | TGTGCCAGCAGCCAAGGGGGGGGAGGATCCTACGAGCAGTACTTC | CASSQGGGGSYEQYF
TRBD2 | NA | TRBJ2-2 | TRBV19 | TGTGCCAGTGAACGGGGGGGCCCCACCGGGGAGCTGTTTTTT | CASERGGPTGELFF
NA | NA | TRBJ2-2 | TRBV5-4 | TGTGCCAGCAGCCCCCCGGGGCAGGGCGCGAACACCGGGGAGCTGTTTTTT | CASSPPGQGANTGELFF
NA | NA | TRBJ1-2 | TRBV12-3/TRBV12-4 | TGTGCCAGCAAACGACAGTACTATGGCTACACCTTC | CASKRQYYGYTF
NA | NA | TRBJ2-3 | TRBV5-1 | TGCGCCAGCAGCCCCCGGAGGGGCTCAGATACGCAGTATTTT | CASSPRRGSDTQYF
NA | NA | TRBJ1-1 | TRBV10-3 | TGTGCCATTACCGCACGGGACACATACACTGAAGCTTTCTTT | CAITARDTYTEAFF
NA | NA | TRBJ1-1 | TRBV10-3 | TGTGCCACCACCCGGGATGATGAAGCTTTCTTT | CATTRDDEAFF
NA | few | TRBJ1-6 | TRBV28 | TGTGCCAGCAGCCTCGGGGCTGATAATTCACCCCTCCACTTT | CASSLGADNSPLHF
NA | NA | TRBJ1-3 | TRBV6-5 | TGTGCCAGCAGTACATGGACGGACTCTGGAAACACCATATATTTT | CASSTWTDSGNTIYF
TRBD2 | NA | TRBJ2-7 | TRBV30 | TGTGCCGTACAGACTAGCGGGAGTCTCGGCTACGAGCAGTACTTC | CAVQTSGSLGYEQYF
NA | NA | TRBJ2-7 | TRBV3-1/TRBV3-2 | TGTGCCAGCAGCCAAGATGGTCCAGGGGACTCCTACGAGCAGTACTTC | CASSQDGPGDSYEQYF
TRBD2 | NA | TRBJ2-2 | TRBV10-3 | TGTGCCATCAGTGAGGCTTTTGGGACTAGCGGTTTCACCGGGGAGCTGTTTTTT | CAISEAFGTSGFTGELFF
NA | NA | TRBJ2-2 | TRBV7-3 | TGTGCCAGCAGCTTAGGGGGGAATCAGGGAATGACCGGGGAGCTGTTTTTT | CASSLGGNQGMTGELFF
TRBD2 | NA | TRBJ2-3 | TRBV7-7 | TGTGCCAGCAGCTTAGGCGGGGGTGGCACAGATACGCAGTATTTT | CASSLGGGGTDTQYF
NA | NA | TRBJ2-7 | TRBV6-6 | TGTGCCAGCAGCCCAGACATAAGTTACGAGCAGTACTTC | CASSPDISYEQYF
NA | NA | TRBJ2-3 | TRBV6-5 | TGTGCCAGCAGTCTGGACACCAGCACAGATACGCAGTATTTT | CASSLDTSTDTQYF